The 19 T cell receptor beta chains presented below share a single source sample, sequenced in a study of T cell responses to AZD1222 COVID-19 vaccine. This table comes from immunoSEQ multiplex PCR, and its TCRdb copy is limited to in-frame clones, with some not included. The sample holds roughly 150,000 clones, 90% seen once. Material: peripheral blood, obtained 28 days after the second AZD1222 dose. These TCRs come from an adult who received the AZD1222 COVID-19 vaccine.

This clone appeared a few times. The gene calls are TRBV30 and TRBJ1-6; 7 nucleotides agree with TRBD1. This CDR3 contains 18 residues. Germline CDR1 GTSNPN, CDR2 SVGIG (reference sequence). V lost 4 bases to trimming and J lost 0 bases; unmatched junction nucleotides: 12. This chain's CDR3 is CAWTRTGEFSSYNSPLHF. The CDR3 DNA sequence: TGTGCCTGGACCCGGACAGGTGAATTTAGCTCCTATAATTCACCCCTCCACTTT.

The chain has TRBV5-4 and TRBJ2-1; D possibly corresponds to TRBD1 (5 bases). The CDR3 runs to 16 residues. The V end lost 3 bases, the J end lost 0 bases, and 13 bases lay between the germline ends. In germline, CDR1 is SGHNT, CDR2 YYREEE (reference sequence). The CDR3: CASSWTNVSSYNEQFF. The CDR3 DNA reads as TGTGCCAGCAGCTGGACAAATGTGAGCTCCTACAATGAGCAGTTCTTC.

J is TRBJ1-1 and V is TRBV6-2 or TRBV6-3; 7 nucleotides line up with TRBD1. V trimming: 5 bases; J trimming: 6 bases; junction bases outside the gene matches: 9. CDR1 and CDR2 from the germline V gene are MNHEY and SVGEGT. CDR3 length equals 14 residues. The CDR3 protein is CASSPRQGIAEAFF. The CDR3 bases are TGTGCCAGCAGTCCGCGACAGGGCATAGCTGAAGCTTTCTTT.

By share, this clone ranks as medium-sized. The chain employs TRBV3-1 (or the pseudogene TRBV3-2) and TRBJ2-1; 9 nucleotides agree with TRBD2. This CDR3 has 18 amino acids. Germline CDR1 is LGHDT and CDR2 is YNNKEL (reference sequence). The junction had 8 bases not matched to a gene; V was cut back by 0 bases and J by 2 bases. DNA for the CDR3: TGTGCCAGCAGCCAAGATCGGGGTAGCGGGAGCCCCTACAATGAGCAGTTCTTC. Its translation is CASSQDRGSGSPYNEQFF.

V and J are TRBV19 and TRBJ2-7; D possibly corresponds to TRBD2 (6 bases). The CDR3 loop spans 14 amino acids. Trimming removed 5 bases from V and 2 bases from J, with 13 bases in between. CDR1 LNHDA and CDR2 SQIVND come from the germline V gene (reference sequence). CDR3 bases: TGTGCCAGTAGTCCCGGGACTGGAACCTACGAGCAGTACTTC. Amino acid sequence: CASSPGTGTYEQYF.

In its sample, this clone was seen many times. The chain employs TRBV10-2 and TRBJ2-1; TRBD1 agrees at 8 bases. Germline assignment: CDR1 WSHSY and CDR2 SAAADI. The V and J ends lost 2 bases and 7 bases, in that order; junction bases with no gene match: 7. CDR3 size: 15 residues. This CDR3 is CASSEGTGFMNEQFF. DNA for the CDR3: TGCGCCAGCAGTGAGGGGACAGGATTCATGAATGAGCAGTTCTTC.

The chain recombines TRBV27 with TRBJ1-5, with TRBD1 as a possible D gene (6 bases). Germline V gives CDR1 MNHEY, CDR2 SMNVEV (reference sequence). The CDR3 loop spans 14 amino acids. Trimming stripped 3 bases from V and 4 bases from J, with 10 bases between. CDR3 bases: TGTGCCAGCAGTTTTCAACAGGGAAATCAGCCCCAGCATTTT. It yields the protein CASSFQQGNQPQHF.

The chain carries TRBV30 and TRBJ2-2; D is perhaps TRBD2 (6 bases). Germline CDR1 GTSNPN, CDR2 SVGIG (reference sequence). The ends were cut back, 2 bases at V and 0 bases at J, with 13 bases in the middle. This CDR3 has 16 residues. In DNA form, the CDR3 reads TGTGCCTGGAGTCGGCCTCGCGGGGCGAACACCGGGGAGCTGTTTTTT. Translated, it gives CAWSRPRGANTGELFF.

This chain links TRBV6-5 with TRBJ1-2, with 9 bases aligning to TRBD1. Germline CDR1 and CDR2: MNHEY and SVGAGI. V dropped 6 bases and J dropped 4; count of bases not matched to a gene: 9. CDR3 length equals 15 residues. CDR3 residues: CASSSTGGLIYGYTF. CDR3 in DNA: TGTGCCAGCAGCTCCACAGGGGGCCTCATCTATGGCTACACCTTC.

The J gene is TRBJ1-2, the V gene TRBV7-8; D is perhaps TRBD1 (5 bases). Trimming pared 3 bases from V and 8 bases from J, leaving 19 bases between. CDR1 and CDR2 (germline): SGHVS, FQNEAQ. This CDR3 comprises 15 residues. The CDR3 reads CASSFTSQGRRGYTF. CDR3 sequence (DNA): TGTGCCAGCAGCTTCACGTCTCAGGGAAGAAGAGGCTACACCTTC.

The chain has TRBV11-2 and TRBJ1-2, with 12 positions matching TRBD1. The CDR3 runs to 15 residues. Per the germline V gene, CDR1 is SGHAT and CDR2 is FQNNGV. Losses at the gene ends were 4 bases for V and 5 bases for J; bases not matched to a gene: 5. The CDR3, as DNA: TGTGCCAGCAGCTCCGGGACAGGGGGCGGGTATGGCTACACCTTC. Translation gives CASSSGTGGGYGYTF.

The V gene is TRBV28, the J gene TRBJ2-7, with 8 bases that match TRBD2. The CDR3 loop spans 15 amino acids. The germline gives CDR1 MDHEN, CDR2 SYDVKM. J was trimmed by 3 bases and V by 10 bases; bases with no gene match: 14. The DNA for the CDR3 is TGTGCCATCTCTTTCGGGCTAGCGGGCGGCTACGAGCAGTACTTC. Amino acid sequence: CAISFGLAGGYEQYF.

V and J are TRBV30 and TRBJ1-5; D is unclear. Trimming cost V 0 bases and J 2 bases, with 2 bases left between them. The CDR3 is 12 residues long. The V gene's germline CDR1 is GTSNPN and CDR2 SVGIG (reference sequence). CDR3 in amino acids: CAWSVGNQPQHF. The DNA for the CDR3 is TGTGCCTGGAGTGTAGGCAATCAGCCCCAGCATTTT. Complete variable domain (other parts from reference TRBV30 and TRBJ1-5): SQTIHQWPATLVQPVGSPLSLECTVEGTSNPNLYWYRQAAGRGLQLLFYSVGIGQISSEVPQNLSASRPQDRQFILSSKKLLLSDSGFYLCAWSVGNQPQHFGDGTRLSIL.

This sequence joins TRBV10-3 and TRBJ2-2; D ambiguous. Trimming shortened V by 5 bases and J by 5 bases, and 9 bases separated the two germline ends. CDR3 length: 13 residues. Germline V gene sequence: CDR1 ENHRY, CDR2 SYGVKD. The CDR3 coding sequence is TGTGCCATCAGTCTTCAGATAACCGGGGAGCTGTTTTTT. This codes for CAISLQITGELFF.

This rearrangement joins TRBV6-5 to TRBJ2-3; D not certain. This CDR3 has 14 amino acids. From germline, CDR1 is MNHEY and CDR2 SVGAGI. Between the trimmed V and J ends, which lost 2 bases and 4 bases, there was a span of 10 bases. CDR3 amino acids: CASSYGRLADTQYF. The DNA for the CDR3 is TGTGCCAGCAGTTACGGCAGGTTGGCAGATACGCAGTATTTT.

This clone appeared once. The DNA of the CDR3 is TGTGCCAGCAGCGCGGACAGTAACTATGGCTACACCTTC. This codes for CASSADSNYGYTF. The chain has TRBV9 and TRBJ1-2; possible D gene TRBD1, 6 bases. Trimming took off 3 bases at V and 1 base at J, with 7 bases between the two ends. Germline CDR1 SGDLS, CDR2 YYNGEE. CDR3 length: 13 amino acids.

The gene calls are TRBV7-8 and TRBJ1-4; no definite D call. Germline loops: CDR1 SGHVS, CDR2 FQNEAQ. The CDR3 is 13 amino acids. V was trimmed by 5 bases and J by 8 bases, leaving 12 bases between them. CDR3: CASSLVQREKLFF. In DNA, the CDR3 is TGTGCCAGCAGCCTAGTTCAGAGGGAAAAACTGTTTTTT. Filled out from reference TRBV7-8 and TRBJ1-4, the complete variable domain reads GAGVSQSPRYKVAKRGQDVALRCDPISGHVSLFWYQQALGQGPEFLTYFQNEAQLDKSGLPSDRFFAERPEGSVSTLKIQRTQQEDSAVYLCASSLVQREKLFFGSGTQLSVL.

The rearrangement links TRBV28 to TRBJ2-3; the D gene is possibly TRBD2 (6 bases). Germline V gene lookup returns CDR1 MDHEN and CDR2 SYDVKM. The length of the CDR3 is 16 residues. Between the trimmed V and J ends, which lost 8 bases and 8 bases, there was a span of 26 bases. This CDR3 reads CASAAPGTPSHGTQYF. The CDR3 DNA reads TGTGCCAGCGCAGCGCCCGGGACTCCGTCACATGGTACGCAGTATTTT.

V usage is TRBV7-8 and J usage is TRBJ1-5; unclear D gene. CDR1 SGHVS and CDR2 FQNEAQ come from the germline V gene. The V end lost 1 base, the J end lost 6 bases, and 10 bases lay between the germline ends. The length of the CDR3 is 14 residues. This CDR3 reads CASSLVGFLQPQHF. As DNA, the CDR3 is TGTGCCAGCAGCTTAGTGGGCTTTCTTCAGCCCCAGCATTTT.